A single sample is the source of the 7 T cell receptor beta chains below, sequenced in a study of cytomegalovirus exposure and HLA in healthy donors. Use of 60 Vbeta and 13 Jbeta primers characterized the PCR. TCRdb's copy holds only in-frame clones and misses some; the assay was immunoSEQ multiplex PCR. The table lists approximately 160,000 clones, under 70% of them singletons, with about 2.9% in the top ten. Sample: PBMCs. These receptors were collected from a woman in her thirties or forties in good health and CMV-seropositive.

The chain has TRBV28 and TRBJ2-7, with D hard to call. Germline V lookup: CDR1 MDHEN, CDR2 SYDVKM. Between the trimmed V and J ends, which lost 5 bases and 7 bases, there was a span of 21 bases. The CDR3 totals 15 residues. The CDR3 DNA follows: TGTGCCAGCAGTCCGTCCCTTGGGCTGGCTTTAGAGCAGTACTTC. It encodes CASSPSLGLALEQYF.

This clone showed up just once. A read error may produce the germline difference seen at one junction end. V gene TRBV7-9 combines with J gene TRBJ1-1, with D unresolved. Germline loops: CDR1 SEHNR, CDR2 FQNEAQ (reference sequence). The CDR3 length is 14 residues. The CDR3 loop is CARSSRTRGTEAFF. In nucleotides, the CDR3 is TGTGCCCGCAGCTCCCGGACCCGGGGCACTGAAGCTTTCTTT.

The chain employs TRBV18 and TRBJ1-1; 10 bases agree with TRBD1. The germline V gene has CDR1 KGHSH and CDR2 LQKENI. The CDR3 has 15 residues. The junction had 6 bases not matched to a gene; V was cut back by 3 bases and J by 5 bases. CDR3 loop: CASSPGQGLLTEAFF. As DNA, the CDR3 is TGTGCCAGCTCACCGGGACAGGGGCTGTTGACTGAAGCTTTCTTT.

The chain is built from TRBV5-8 and TRBJ2-3; TRBD1 aligns across 7 bases. The ends lost 0 bases at V and 2 bases at J; junction bases unmatched: 3. Germline values: CDR1 SGHTS, CDR2 YDEGEE. This CDR3 contains 15 residues. The CDR3 DNA is TGTGCCAGCAGCTTGGGAGGGGGCACCACAGATACGCAGTATTTT. Translated: CASSLGGGTTDTQYF. The variable domain in full, with the rest retrieved from reference TRBV5-8 and TRBJ2-3, is EAGVTQSPTHLIKTRGQQATLRCSPISGHTSVYWYQQALGLGLQFLLWYDEGEERNRGNFPPRFSGRQFPNYSSELNVNALELEDSALYLCASSLGGGTTDTQYFGPGTRLTVL.

CDR3 DNA: TGTGCCAGTAGTAAGACCGGGACACTCCACCAAGAGACCCAGTACTTC. It is translated as CASSKTGTLHQETQYF. The chain carries TRBV19 and TRBJ2-5, with D perhaps matching TRBD1 (6 bases). The germline V and J ends were trimmed by 4 bases and 0 bases, with 15 bases remaining between them. Looked up from germline, CDR1 is LNHDA and CDR2 is SQIVND (reference sequence). The CDR3 has 16 amino acids.

This clone was seen a handful of times. CDR3 DNA: TGTGCCAGCAGCCTTACAGCGGCTACTTACAATGAGCAGTTCTTC. It encodes CASSLTAATYNEQFF. This rearrangement joins TRBV7-2 to TRBJ2-1; D may be TRBD2 (5 bases). This CDR3 contains 15 residues. The V end was cut by 5 bases, the J end by 4 bases, with 15 bases between. In germline, CDR1 is SGHTA, CDR2 FQGNSA.

The chain is built from TRBV9 and TRBJ1-2; no reliable D call. V shed 2 bases and J shed 7 bases, with 12 bases lying between them. Germline loops: CDR1 SGDLS, CDR2 YYNGEE. The CDR3 spans 13 residues. CDR3 sequence reads: CASSVSLRVGYTF. CDR3 sequence (DNA): TGTGCCAGCAGCGTTTCTTTGAGGGTTGGCTACACCTTC.